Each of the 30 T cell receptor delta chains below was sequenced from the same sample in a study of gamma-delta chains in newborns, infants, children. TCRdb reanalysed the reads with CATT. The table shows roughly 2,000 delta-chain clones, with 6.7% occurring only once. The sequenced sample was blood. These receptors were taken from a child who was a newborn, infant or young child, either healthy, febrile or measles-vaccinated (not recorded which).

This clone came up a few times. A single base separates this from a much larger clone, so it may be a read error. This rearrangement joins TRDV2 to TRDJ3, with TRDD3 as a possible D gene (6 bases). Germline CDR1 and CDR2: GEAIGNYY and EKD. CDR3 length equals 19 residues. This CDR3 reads CACDTVQGIDSWYTRQMFF. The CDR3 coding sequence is TGTGCCTGTGACACCGTTCAAGGGATAGACTCCTGGTACACCCGACAGATGTTTTTC.

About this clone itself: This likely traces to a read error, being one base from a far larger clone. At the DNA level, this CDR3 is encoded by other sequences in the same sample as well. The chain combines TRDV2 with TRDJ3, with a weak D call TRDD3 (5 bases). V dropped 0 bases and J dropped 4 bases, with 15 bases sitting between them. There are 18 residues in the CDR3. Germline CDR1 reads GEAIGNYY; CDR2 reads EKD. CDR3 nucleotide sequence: TGTGCCTGTGACACCGGGGGTTACAGCTCTTGGGACACCCGACAGATGTTTTTC. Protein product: CACDTGGYSSWDTRQMFF.

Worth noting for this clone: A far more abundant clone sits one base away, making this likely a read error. Here the CDR3 reads CACDTVTGGYAWDTRKMFF. CDR3 bases: TGTGCCTGTGACACCGTTACTGGGGGATACGCCTGGGACACCCGAAAGATGTTTTTC. The rearrangement links TRDV2 to TRDJ3; 13 bases match TRDD3. The CDR3 has 19 residues. Germline V gene data show CDR1 as GEAIGNYY and CDR2 as EKD.

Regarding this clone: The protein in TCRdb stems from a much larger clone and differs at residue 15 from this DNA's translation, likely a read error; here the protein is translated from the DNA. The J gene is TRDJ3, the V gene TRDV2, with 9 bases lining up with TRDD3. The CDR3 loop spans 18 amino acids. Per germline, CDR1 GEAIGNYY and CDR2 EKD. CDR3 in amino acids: CACDNWGRSSWDTRKMFF. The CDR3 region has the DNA TGTGCCTGTGACAACTGGGGGAGGAGCTCCTGGGACACCCGAAAGATGTTTTTC.

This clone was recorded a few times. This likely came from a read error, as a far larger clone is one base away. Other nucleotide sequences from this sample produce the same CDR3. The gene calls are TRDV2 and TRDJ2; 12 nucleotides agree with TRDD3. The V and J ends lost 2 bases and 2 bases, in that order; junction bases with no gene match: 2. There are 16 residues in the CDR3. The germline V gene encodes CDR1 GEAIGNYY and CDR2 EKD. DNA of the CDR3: TGTGCCTGTGACATACTGGGGGATACCTTGACAGCACAACTCTTCTTT. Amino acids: CACDILGDTLTAQLFF.

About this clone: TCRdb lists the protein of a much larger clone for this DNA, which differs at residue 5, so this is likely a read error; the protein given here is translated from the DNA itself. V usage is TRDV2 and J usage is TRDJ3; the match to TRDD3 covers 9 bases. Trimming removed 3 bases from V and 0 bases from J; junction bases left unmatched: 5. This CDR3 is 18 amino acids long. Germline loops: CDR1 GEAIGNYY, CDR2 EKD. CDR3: CACDLLGDSSWDTRQMFF. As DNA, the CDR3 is TGTGCCTGTGACCTACTGGGGGACAGCTCCTGGGACACCCGACAGATGTTTTTC.

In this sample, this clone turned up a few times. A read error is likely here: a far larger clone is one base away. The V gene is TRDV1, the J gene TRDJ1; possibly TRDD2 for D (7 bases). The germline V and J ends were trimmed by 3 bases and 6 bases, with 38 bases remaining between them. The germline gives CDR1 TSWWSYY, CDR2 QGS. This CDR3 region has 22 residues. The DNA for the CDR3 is TGTGCTCTTGGGGACGTCTACTTCCTAAGTAGCTCGTTTGGGGATCCACCTTATAAACTCATCTTT. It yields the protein CALGDVYFLSSSFGDPPYKLIF.

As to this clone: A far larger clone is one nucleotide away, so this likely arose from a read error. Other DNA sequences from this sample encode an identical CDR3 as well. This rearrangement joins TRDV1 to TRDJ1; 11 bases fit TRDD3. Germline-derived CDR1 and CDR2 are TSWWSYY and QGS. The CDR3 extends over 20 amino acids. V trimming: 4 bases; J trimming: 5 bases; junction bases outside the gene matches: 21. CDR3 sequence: CALGGILPSYSGGYFDKLIF. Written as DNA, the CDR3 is TGTGCTCTTGGGGGTATACTTCCTTCCTATTCTGGGGGATACTTTGATAAACTCATCTTT.

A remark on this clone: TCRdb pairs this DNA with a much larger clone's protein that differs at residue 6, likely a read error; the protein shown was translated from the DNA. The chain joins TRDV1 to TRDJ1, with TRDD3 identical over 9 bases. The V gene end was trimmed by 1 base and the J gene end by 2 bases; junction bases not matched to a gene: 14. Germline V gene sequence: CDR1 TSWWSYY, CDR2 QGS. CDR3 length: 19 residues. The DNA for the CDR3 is TGTGCTCTTGGGGAACGCATACCCGGGGGATACCAAGGAACCGATAAACTCATCTTT. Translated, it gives CALGERIPGGYQGTDKLIF.

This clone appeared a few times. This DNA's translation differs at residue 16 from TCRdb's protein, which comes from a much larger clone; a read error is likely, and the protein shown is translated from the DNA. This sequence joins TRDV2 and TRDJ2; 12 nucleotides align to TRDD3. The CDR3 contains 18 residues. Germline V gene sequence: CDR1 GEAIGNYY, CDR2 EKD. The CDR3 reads CACDPLGDTRALTAQPFF. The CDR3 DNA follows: TGTGCCTGTGACCCACTGGGGGATACAAGAGCTTTGACAGCACAACCCTTCTTT.

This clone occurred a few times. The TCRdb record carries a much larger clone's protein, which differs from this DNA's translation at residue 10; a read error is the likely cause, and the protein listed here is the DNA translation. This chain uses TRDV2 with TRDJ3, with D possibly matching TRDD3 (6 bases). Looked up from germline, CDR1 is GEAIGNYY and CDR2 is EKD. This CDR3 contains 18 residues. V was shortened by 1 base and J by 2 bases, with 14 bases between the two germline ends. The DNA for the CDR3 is TGTGCCTGTGACACGATGGGGGCCGGTCCCTGGGACACCCGACAGATGTTTTTC. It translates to CACDTMGAGPWDTRQMFF.

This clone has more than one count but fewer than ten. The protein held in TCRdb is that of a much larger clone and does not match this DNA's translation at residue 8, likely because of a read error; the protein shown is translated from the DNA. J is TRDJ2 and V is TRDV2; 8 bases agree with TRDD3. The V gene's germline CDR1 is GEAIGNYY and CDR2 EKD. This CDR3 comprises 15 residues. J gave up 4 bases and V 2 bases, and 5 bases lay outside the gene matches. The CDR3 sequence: CACDKLGGTTAQLFF. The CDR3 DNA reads TGTGCCTGTGACAAACTGGGGGGTACGACAGCACAACTCTTCTTT.

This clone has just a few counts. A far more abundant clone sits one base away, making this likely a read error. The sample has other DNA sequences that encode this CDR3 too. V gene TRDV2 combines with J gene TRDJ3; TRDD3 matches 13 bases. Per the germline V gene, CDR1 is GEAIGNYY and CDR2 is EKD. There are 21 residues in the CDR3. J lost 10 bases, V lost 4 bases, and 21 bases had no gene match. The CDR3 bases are TGTGCCTGTGATCCCATTCCAGTGACTGGGGGATACGGAGAGGGGACCCGACAGATGTTTTTC. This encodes CACDPIPVTGGYGEGTRQMFF.

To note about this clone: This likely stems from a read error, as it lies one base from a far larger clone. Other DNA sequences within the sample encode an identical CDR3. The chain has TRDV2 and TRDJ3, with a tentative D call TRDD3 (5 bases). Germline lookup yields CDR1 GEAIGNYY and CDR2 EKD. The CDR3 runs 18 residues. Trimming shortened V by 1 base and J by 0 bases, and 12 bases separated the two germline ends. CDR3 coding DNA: TGTGCCTGTGACACTGTGGGGTCAAGCTCCTGGGACACCCGACAGATGTTTTTC. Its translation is CACDTVGSSSWDTRQMFF.

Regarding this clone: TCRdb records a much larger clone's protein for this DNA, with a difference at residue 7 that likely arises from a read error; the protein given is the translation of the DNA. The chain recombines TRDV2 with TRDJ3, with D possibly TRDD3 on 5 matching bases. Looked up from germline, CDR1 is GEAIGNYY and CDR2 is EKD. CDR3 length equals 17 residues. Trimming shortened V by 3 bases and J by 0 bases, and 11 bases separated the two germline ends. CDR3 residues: CACDVLWGSWDTRQMFF. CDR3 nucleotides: TGTGCCTGTGACGTACTGTGGGGCTCCTGGGACACCCGACAGATGTTTTTC.

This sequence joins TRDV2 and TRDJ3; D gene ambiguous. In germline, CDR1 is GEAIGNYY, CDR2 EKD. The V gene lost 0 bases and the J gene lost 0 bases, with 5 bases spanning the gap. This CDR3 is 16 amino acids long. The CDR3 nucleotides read TGTGCCTGTGACACCGTACTCTCCTGGGACACCCGACAGATGTTTTTC. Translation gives CACDTVLSWDTRQMFF.

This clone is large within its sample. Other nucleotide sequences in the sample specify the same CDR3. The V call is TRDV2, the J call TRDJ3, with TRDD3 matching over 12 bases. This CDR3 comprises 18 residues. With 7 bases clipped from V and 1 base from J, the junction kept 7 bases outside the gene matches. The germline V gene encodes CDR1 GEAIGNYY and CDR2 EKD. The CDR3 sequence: CACDVLGDTSWDTRQMFF. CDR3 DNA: TGTGCCTGCGACGTACTGGGGGATACTTCCTGGGACACCCGACAGATGTTTTTC.

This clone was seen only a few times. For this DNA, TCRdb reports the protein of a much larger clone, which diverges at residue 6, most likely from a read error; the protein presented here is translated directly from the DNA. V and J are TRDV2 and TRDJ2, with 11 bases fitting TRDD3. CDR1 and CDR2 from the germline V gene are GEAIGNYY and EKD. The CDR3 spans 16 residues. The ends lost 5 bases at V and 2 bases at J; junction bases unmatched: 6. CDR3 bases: TGTGCCTGTGTCATAGACTGGGGGATATTGACAGCACAACTCTTCTTT. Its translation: CACVIDWGILTAQLFF.

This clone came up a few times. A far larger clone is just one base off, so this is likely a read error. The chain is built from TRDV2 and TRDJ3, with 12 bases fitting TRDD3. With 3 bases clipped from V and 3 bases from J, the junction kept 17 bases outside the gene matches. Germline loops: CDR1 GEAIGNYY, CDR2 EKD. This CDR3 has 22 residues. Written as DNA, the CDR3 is TGTGCCTGTGACCATGTCATTACTGGGGGATACCACTTTCGCTGGGACACCCGACAGATGTTTTTC. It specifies CACDHVITGGYHFRWDTRQMFF.

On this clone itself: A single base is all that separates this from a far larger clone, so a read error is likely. CDR3 protein: CALGESLRRPSYVGDTGLPYTDRLIF. The CDR3 DNA is TGTGCTCTTGGGGAATCTCTACGAAGGCCTTCCTACGTGGGGGATACGGGATTACCTTACACCGATAGACTCATCTTT. The chain couples TRDV1 to TRDJ1; 11 positions match TRDD3. Germline CDR1 and CDR2: TSWWSYY and QGS. The CDR3 contains 26 residues.

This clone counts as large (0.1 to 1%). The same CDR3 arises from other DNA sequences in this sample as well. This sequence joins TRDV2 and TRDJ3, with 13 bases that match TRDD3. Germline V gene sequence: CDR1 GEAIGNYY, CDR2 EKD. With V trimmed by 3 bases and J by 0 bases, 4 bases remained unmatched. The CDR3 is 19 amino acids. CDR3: CACDVLGDTRSWDTRQMFF. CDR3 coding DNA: TGTGCCTGTGACGTACTGGGGGATACGCGCTCCTGGGACACCCGACAGATGTTTTTC.

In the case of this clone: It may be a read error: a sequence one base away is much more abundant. The chain's CDR3 is CACDTVQGIDSWDTRKMFF. Written as DNA, the CDR3 is TGTGCCTGTGACACCGTTCAAGGGATAGACTCCTGGGACACCCGAAAGATGTTTTTC. J is TRDJ3 and V is TRDV2, with D possibly TRDD3 on 6 matching bases. The germline V gene encodes CDR1 GEAIGNYY and CDR2 EKD. This CDR3 region has 19 residues.

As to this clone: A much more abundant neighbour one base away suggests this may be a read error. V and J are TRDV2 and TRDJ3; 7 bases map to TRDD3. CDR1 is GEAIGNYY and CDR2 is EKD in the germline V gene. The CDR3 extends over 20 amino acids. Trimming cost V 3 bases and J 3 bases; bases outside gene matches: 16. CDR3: CACDAVGGGPRGWDTRQMFF. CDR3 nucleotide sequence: TGTGCCTGTGACGCCGTCGGTGGGGGACCCCGCGGCTGGGACACCCGACAGATGTTTTTC.

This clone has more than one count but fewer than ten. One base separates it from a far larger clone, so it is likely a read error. The CDR3 here is CACDILGDTWDTRKMFF. The CDR3 DNA sequence: TGTGCCTGTGACATACTGGGGGATACCTGGGACACCCGAAAGATGTTTTTC. The chain links TRDV2 to TRDJ3; TRDD3 matches at 12 bases. This CDR3 contains 17 residues. CDR1 and CDR2 from the germline V gene are GEAIGNYY and EKD.

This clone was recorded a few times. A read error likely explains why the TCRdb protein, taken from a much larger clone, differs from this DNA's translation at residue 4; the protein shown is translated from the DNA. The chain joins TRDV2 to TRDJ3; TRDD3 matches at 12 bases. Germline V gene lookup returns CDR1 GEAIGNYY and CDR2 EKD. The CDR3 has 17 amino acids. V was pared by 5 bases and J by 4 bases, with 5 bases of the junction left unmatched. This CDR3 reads CACGVLGDTWDTRQMFF. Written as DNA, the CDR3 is TGTGCCTGTGGCGTACTGGGGGATACATGGGACACCCGACAGATGTTTTTC.

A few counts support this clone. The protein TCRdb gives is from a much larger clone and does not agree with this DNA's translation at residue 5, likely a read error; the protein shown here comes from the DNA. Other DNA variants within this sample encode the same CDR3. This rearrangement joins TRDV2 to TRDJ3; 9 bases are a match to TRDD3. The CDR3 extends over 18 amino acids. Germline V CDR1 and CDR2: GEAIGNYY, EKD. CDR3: CACDAVGGYSWDTRQMFF. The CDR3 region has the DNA TGCGCCTGTGACGCCGTTGGGGGATACTCCTGGGACACCCGACAGATGTTTTTC.

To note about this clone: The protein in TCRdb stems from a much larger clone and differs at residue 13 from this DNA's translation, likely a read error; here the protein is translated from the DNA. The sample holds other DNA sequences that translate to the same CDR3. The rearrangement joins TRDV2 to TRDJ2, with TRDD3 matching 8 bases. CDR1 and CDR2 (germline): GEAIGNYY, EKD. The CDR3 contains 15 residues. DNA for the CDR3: TGTGCCTGTGACAGACTGGGGGGTTTGACAGCGCAACCCTTCTTT. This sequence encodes CACDRLGGLTAQPFF.

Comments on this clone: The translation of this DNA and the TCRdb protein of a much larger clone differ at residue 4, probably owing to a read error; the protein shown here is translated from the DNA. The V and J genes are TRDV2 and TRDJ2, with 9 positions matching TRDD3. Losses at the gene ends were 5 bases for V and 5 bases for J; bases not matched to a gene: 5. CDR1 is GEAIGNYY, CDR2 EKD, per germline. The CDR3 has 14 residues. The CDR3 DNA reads TGTGCCTGTGGCCCACTGGGGGACACAGCACAACTCTTCTTT. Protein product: CACGPLGDTAQLFF.

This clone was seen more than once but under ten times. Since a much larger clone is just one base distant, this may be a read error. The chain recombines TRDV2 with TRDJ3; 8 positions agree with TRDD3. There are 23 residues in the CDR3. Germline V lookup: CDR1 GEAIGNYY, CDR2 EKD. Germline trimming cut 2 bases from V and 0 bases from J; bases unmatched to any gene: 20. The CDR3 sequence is CACDSLNLLGGTPSSWDTRQMFF. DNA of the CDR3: TGTGCCTGTGACAGCTTAAACCTACTGGGGGGTACACCGAGCTCCTGGGACACCCGACAGATGTTTTTC.

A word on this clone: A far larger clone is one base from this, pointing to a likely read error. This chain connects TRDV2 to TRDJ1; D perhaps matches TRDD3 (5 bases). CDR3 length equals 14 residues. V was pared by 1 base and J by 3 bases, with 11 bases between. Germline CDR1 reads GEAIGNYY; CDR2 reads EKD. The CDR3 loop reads CACDTVGYADKLIF. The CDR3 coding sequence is TGTGCCTGTGACACGGTGGGGTACGCCGATAAACTCATCTTT.